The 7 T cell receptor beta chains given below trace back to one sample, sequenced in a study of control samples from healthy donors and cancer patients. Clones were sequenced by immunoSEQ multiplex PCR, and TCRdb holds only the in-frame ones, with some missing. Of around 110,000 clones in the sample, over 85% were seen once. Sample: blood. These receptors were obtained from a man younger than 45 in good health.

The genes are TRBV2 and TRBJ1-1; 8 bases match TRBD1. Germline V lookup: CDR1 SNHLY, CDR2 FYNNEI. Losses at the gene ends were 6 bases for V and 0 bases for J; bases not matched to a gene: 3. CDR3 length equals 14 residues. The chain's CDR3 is CASSPGQVNTEAFF. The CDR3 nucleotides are TGTGCCAGCAGCCCGGGACAGGTGAACACTGAAGCTTTCTTT.

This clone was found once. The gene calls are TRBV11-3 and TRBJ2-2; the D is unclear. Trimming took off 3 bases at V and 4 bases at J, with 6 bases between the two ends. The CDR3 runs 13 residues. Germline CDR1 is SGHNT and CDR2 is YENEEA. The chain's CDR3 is CASSFESTGELFF. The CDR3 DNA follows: TGTGCCAGCAGCTTCGAGAGCACCGGGGAGCTGTTTTTT.

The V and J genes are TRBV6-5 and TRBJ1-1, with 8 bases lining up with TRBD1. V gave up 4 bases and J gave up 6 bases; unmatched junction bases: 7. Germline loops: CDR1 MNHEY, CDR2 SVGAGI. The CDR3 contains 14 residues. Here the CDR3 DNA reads TGTGCCAGCAGTTTCGGAGGACAGGGCTCTGAAGCTTTCTTT. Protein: CASSFGGQGSEAFF.

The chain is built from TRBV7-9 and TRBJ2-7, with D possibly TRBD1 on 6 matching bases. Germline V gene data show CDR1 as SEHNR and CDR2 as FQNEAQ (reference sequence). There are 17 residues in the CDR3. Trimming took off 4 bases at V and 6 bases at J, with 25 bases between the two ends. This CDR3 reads CASSSIRQVFIRGEQYF. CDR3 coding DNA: TGTGCCAGCAGCTCGATCCGACAGGTTTTCATAAGGGGCGAGCAGTACTTC. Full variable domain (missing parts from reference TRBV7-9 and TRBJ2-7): DTGVSQNPRHKITKRGQNVTFRCDPISEHNRLYWYRQTLGQGPEFLTYFQNEAQLEKSRLLSDRFSAERPKGSFSTLEIQRTEQGDSAMYLCASSSIRQVFIRGEQYFGPGTRLTVT.

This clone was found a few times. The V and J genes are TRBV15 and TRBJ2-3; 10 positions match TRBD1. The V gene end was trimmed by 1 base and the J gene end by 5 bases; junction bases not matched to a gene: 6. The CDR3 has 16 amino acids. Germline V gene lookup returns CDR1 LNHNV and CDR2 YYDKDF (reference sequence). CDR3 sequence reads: CATSRALGQGRDTQYF. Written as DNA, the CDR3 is TGTGCCACCAGCAGAGCCCTGGGACAGGGGCGAGATACGCAGTATTTT.

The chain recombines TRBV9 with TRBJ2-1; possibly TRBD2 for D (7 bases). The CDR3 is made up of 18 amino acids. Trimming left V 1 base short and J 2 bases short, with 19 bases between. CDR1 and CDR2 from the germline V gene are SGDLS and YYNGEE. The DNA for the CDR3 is TGTGCCAGCAGCGTACTCCCTGGGGGGGGGCCTACCTACAATGAGCAGTTCTTC. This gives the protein CASSVLPGGGPTYNEQFF.

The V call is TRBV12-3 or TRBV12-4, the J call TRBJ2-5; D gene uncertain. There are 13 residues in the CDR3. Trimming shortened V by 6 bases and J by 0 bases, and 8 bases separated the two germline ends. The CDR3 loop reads CASSIQNQETQYF. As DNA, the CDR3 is TGTGCCAGCAGCATCCAGAACCAAGAGACCCAGTACTTC.